The 5 T cell receptor beta chains reported below all come from one sample, sequenced in a study of blood T cell repertoires in COVID-19. The data were produced by immunoSEQ multiplex PCR, yet TCRdb's version contains in-frame clones alone and is incomplete. The sample contains about 250,000 clones, about 91% of which appear only once. Input material: peripheral blood. These receptors originate from a woman between 25 and 40 years old with COVID-19, enrolled during active disease.

The chain employs TRBV19 and TRBJ1-1, with D possibly TRBD1 on 5 matching bases. Trimming took off 5 bases at V and 4 bases at J, with 17 bases between the two ends. Germline V CDR1 and CDR2: LNHDA, SQIVND (reference sequence). CDR3 length: 15 residues. CDR3 sequence reads: CASSSQATGGTEAFF. The CDR3 DNA follows: TGTGCCAGTAGTTCGCAGGCTACCGGGGGCACTGAAGCTTTCTTT.

This clone has just a few counts. This chain uses TRBV19 with TRBJ1-5; no definite D call. CDR1 and CDR2 from the germline V gene are LNHDA and SQIVND (reference sequence). Trimming left V 5 bases short and J 5 bases short, with 7 bases between. This CDR3 region has 12 residues. The CDR3 bases are TGTGCCAGTAGTCCAGCGGATCAGCCCCAGCATTTT. Its translation is CASSPADQPQHF.

Here the CDR3 DNA reads TGTGCCAGCAGCGAGGGACAGCCCTCCTACGAGCAGTACTTC. It is translated as CASSEGQPSYEQYF. The chain is built from TRBV7-2 and TRBJ2-7; the match to TRBD1 covers 7 bases. Germline-derived CDR1 and CDR2 are SGHTA and FQGNSA. With 5 bases clipped from V and 0 bases from J, the junction kept 4 bases outside the gene matches. The CDR3 runs 14 residues.

In this sample, this clone turned up once. This chain joins TRBV7-2 and TRBJ1-2; unclear D gene. The CDR3 runs 14 residues. V lost 1 base, J lost 4 bases, and 10 bases lay in between. The germline V gene has CDR1 SGHTA and CDR2 FQGNSA. DNA for the CDR3: TGTGCCAGCAGCTTAGGGAGCGGATCCTATGGCTACACCTTC. Its translation is CASSLGSGSYGYTF.

This rearrangement joins TRBV10-3 to TRBJ1-1; a weak D match, TRBD1 (6 bases). The germline V and J ends were trimmed by 7 bases and 2 bases, with 11 bases remaining between them. This CDR3 comprises 13 residues. Germline V lookup: CDR1 ENHRY, CDR2 SYGVKD. CDR3 sequence: CAINQGGNTEAFF. DNA of the CDR3: TGTGCCATCAACCAAGGGGGTAACACTGAAGCTTTCTTT.